This T cell receptor (beta chain) emerged from a study of T cell clonality in common variable immunodeficiency. Findings and limits, study-wide: Fewer deletions and N-nucleotide insertions were reportedly seen in common variable immunodeficiency TCR beta sequences.

Using immunoSEQ multiplex PCR, the repertoire was profiled, and TCRdb retains in-frame clones only, with some absent. The specimen gives about 14,000 clones without singletons; the ten biggest hold more than 7%. Details on this clone: Its antigen remains unidentified. Read sequence stops 3 residues before the CDR3 end, and the germline J gene provides the missing end.

After removal of 3 bases from V and 1 base from J, the junction contained 0 bases not matched to a gene. The CDR3 has 15 amino acids. Germline loops: CDR1 KGHSH, CDR2 LQKENI. The sample taken for sequencing was peripheral blood mononuclear cells. The receptor comes from a human donor with common variable immunodeficiency. V and J are TRBV18 and TRBJ2-5; TRBD2 agrees at 12 bases. CDR3 bases read: TGTGCCAGCTCACCGGGACTAGCGGGCCAAGAGACC. Its protein product is CASSPGLAGQET. The complete CDR3 sequence is CASSPGLAGQETQYF.